Listed here are 5 T cell receptor beta chains from one sample, sequenced in a study of blood T cell repertoires in COVID-19. The protocol was immunoSEQ multiplex PCR, while the TCRdb copy is restricted to in-frame clones and leaves out a portion. The data show roughly 200,000 clones, around nine tenths seen once. Sequencing was performed on peripheral blood. These receptors were collected from a man aged 40-49 years with active or convalescent COVID-19.

This chain links TRBV5-1 with TRBJ2-1; 7 nucleotides line up with TRBD2. After removal of 3 bases from V and 4 bases from J, the junction contained 7 bases not matched to a gene. From germline, CDR1 is SGHRS and CDR2 YFSETQ. This CDR3 contains 15 residues. The CDR3 here is CASSSLAGDYNEQFF. The CDR3 DNA reads as TGCGCCAGCAGCTCCCTCGCGGGGGATTACAATGAGCAGTTCTTC.

The rearrangement links TRBV18 to TRBJ1-6; a possible D gene is TRBD1 (6 bases). Trimming stripped 4 bases from V and 10 bases from J, with 23 bases between. Per germline, CDR1 KGHSH and CDR2 LQKENI. This CDR3 region has 17 residues. CDR3 loop: CASSLMDVMGAYSPLHF. The CDR3 nucleotides are TGTGCCAGCTCACTTATGGACGTAATGGGGGCTTACTCACCCCTCCACTTT.

This clone was seen a few times. The gene calls are TRBV25-1 and TRBJ2-1, with D possibly TRBD1 on 6 matching bases. CDR1 is MGHDK, CDR2 SYGVNS, per germline. This CDR3 is built from 14 residues. V was trimmed by 6 bases and J by 10 bases, leaving 19 bases between them. The CDR3 DNA is TGTGCCAGCAGCCTAACAACCGACAGGACGGAGCAGTTCTTC. This gives the protein CASSLTTDRTEQFF.

The chain combines TRBV5-1 with TRBJ2-3, with 7 bases lining up with TRBD1. Per germline, CDR1 SGHRS and CDR2 YFSETQ. V lost 5 bases to trimming and J lost 2 bases; unmatched junction nucleotides: 8. This CDR3 contains 15 residues. CDR3 protein: CASRLLGQNTDTQYF. The DNA for the CDR3 is TGCGCCAGCAGGTTACTGGGACAGAACACAGATACGCAGTATTTT.

This clone occurred once. This chain joins TRBV27 and TRBJ2-2; D not resolved. V lost 2 bases and J lost 7, with 8 bases in between. CDR1 and CDR2 from the germline V gene are MNHEY and SMNVEV (reference sequence). The CDR3 runs to 13 residues. Here the CDR3 DNA reads TGTGCCAGCAGTTTAGGCACGTACGGGGAGCTGTTTTTT. Translation gives CASSLGTYGELFF.